Listed below are T cell receptor beta chains from one sample, sequenced in a study of CD8 T cells in Susac syndrome. TCRdb ran MiXCR on the immunoSEQ multiplex PCR reads and lists one entry per CDR3 protein. The sample consists of over 150,000 distinct CDR3 sequences, about 96% of them appearing once. The sequenced material came from CD4+ T cells from PBMCs. The receptors here all came from a human donor with Susac syndrome. The CDR3 runs from the conserved cysteine through the conserved F or W. The order of the fields is V gene, J gene, D gene, clone size, CDR3 DNA, CDR3 protein. The D gene is left open where the match is weak. The size of a clone is reported for some rows only, either as once, few or many, or as a class for expanded clones.

>TRBV6-6|TRBJ1-4|-|-
TGTGCCAGCAGTTCGGGGGAAAAACTGTTTTTT
CASSSGEKLFF
>TRBV5-1|TRBJ1-6|TRBD1|-
TGCGCCAGCAGCTTGGAGGAGGGGGCCATAAATTCACCCCTCCACTTT
CASSLEEGAINSPLHF
>TRBV7-8|TRBJ2-5|TRBD2|-
TGTGCCGTACTAGCGGGGGGCTCACCAGAGACCCAGTACTTC
CAVLAGGSPETQYF
>TRBV24-1|TRBJ2-1|-|-
TGTGCCACCGAGGGGGGACAGCTAAATGAGCAGTTCTTC
CATEGGQLNEQFF
>TRBV29-1|TRBJ2-1|TRBD1|-
TGCAGCTCCGGGACAGGGATCAATGAGCAGTTCTTC
CSSGTGINEQFF
>TRBV19|TRBJ2-5|TRBD1|few
TGTGCCAGTAGCCGACAGGGCCAAGAGACCCAGTACTTC
CASSRQGQETQYF
>TRBV20-1|TRBJ1-2|-|-
TGCAGTGCTACTGTCATGGACGGCCTCTACTATGGCTACACCTTC
CSATVMDGLYYGYTF
>TRBV7-2|TRBJ2-7|TRBD1|-
TGTGCCAGCAGCAACAGGGGCTACGAGCAGTACTTC
CASSNRGYEQYF
>TRBV25-1|TRBJ1-1|-|once
TGTGCCAGCAGTCCAAGGGCGACGGTTGAAGCTTTCTTT
CASSPRATVEAFF
>TRBV27|TRBJ2-5|-|-
TGTGCCAGCACTCCGACCCACGCGACAGGCCAAGAGACCCAGTACTTC
CASTPTHATGQETQYF
>TRBV7-8|TRBJ2-3|-|-
TGTGCCAGCAGCTTAACAGGGACACGGCACAGGCCAGATACGCAGTATTTT
CASSLTGTRHRPDTQYF
>TRBV6-2/TRBV6-3|TRBJ1-5|-|-
TGTGCCAGCCGGGACGGGACGGTGAATCAGCCCCAGCATTTT
CASRDGTVNQPQHF
>TRBV3-1|TRBJ2-1|TRBD2|-
TGTGCCAGCAGCCAAGAGGGCACTAGCGAAGGAGGTCGGTTCTTC
CASSQEGTSEGGRFF
>TRBV3-1|TRBJ2-6|-|-
TGTGCCAGCAGCCGGGGGGCCAACGTCCTGACTTTC
CASSRGANVLTF
>TRBV23-1|TRBJ2-3|TRBD2|-
TGCGCCAGCCCCGCCCGGGACTATCCAGATACGCAGTATTTT
CASPARDYPDTQYF
>TRBV20-1|TRBJ1-5|-|-
TGCAGTGCTAGGAAAGTAGGAAGTGAGAATCAGCCCCAGCATTTT
CSARKVGSENQPQHF
>TRBV5-6|TRBJ2-4|-|-
TGTGCCAGCGGACCTCGACTAGCCAAAAACATTCAGTACTTC
CASGPRLAKNIQYF
>TRBV20-1|TRBJ2-5|TRBD1|-
TGCAGTGCTAGAGCGACAGGGGGCGTCCCCGCCCAGTACTTC
CSARATGGVPAQYF